Listed below are T cell receptor beta chains from one sample, sequenced in a study of blood T cell repertoires in COVID-19. Sequencing was performed with immunoSEQ multiplex PCR; in TCRdb, only in-frame clones are kept and a portion is missing. The sample lists 250,000 to 350,000 clones, around 89% seen once, with approximately 0.84% in the top ten. The specimen sequenced was peripheral blood. All receptors come from a man aged 25-40 years with acute or convalescent COVID-19. CDR3s include the opening cysteine and the closing phenylalanine or tryptophan. The D gene is left open where the match is weak. For some rows the clone size is stated as once, few or many, or as a class when expanded; others skip it.

DNA: TGTGCCAGCAGCGGTATCTACAGGGGCGAAGGCTACACCTTC
CDR3: CASSGIYRGEGYTF
size: -
V: TRBV2
J: TRBJ1-2
D: TRBD1

DNA: TGTGCCAGCAGCCCAAACCGGGACTACCTCTGGGAGCAGTACTTC
CDR3: CASSPNRDYLWEQYF
size: -
V: TRBV7-8
J: TRBJ2-7
D: TRBD2

DNA: TGTGCCAGCAGCCAAGAAACTTCAACAGATACGCAGTATTTT
CDR3: CASSQETSTDTQYF
size: -
V: TRBV4-2
J: TRBJ2-3
D: -

DNA: TGTGCCAGCAGCACACGACAGGGGGTATACACCGGGGAGCTGTTTTTT
CDR3: CASSTRQGVYTGELFF
size: -
V: TRBV9
J: TRBJ2-2
D: TRBD1

DNA: TGTGCCAGCAGCTTGCTCTCCGGGTCCAACACTGAAGCTTTCTTT
CDR3: CASSLLSGSNTEAFF
size: few
V: TRBV5-8
J: TRBJ1-1
D: -

DNA: TGTGCCAGCAGGACGACAGTGAATAGCAATCAGCCCCAGCATTTT
CDR3: CASRTTVNSNQPQHF
size: once
V: TRBV27
J: TRBJ1-5
D: -

DNA: TGTGCCAGTAGGCTGGGACAGAACACCGGGGAGCTGTTTTTT
CDR3: CASRLGQNTGELFF
size: -
V: TRBV19
J: TRBJ2-2
D: -

DNA: TGTGCCAGCACCACCGGGGGACAGGGGACTGACGAGCAGTACTTC
CDR3: CASTTGGQGTDEQYF
size: -
V: TRBV6-5
J: TRBJ2-7
D: TRBD1

DNA: TGTGCCAGCAGCCTCAGACAAGCAGGGGAGACCCAGTACTTC
CDR3: CASSLRQAGETQYF
size: -
V: TRBV7-9
J: TRBJ2-5
D: -

DNA: TGTGCCAGCAGCTACCGGGATCGTGGGAGGGCCGCAGATACGCAGTATTTT
CDR3: CASSYRDRGRAADTQYF
size: -
V: TRBV5-6
J: TRBJ2-3
D: TRBD2

DNA: TGTGCCAGTAGTACCCTCTTTCTAGGTAAGCAGTTCTTC
CDR3: CASSTLFLGKQFF
size: -
V: TRBV19
J: TRBJ2-1
D: -

DNA: TGCGCCAGCAGCCAAGAAGTAGTATCACTAGCGGGAGAACACGAGACCCAGTACTTC
CDR3: CASSQEVVSLAGEHETQYF
size: -
V: TRBV4-1
J: TRBJ2-5
D: TRBD2

DNA: TGTGCCAGCAGCGTAGGGACAGGAGTCTATGGCTACACCTTC
CDR3: CASSVGTGVYGYTF
size: -
V: TRBV9
J: TRBJ1-2
D: TRBD1

DNA: TGCGCCAGCACCCGGGACAGGGAGAACACTGAAGCTTTCTTT
CDR3: CASTRDRENTEAFF
size: -
V: TRBV5-1
J: TRBJ1-1
D: TRBD1

DNA: TGTGCCAGCAGCCAGGGGGGACTCCAAGAGACCCAGTACTTC
CDR3: CASSQGGLQETQYF
size: -
V: TRBV11-3
J: TRBJ2-5
D: -